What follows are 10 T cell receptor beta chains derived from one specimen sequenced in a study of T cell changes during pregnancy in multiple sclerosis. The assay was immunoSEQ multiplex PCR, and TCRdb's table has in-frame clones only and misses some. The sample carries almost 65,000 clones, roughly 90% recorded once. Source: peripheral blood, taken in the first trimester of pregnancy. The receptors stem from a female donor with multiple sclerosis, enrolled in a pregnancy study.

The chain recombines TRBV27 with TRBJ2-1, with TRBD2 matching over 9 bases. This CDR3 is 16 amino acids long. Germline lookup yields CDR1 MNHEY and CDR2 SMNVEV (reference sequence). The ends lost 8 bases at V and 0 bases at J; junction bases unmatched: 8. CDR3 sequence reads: CASGLAPFSSYNEQFF. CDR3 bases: TGTGCCAGCGGACTAGCGCCTTTTAGCTCCTACAATGAGCAGTTCTTC.

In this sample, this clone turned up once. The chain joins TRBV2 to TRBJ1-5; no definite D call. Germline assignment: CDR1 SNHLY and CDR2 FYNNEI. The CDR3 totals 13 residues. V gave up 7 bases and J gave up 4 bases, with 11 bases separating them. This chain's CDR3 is CASTREVNQPQHF. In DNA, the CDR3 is TGTGCCAGCACCCGGGAGGTGAATCAGCCCCAGCATTTT.

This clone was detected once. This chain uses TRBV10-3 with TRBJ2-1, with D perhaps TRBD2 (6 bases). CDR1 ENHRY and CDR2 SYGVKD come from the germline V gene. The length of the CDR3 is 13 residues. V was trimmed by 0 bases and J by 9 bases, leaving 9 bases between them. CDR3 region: CAISESGGSEQFF. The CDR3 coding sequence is TGTGCCATCAGTGAGTCCGGGGGAAGTGAGCAGTTCTTC.

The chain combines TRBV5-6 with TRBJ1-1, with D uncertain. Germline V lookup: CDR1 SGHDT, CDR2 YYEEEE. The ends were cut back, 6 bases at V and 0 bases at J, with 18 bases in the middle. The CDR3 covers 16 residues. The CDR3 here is CASIDLGNGMNTEAFF. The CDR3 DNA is TGTGCCAGCATTGATCTGGGAAACGGGATGAACACTGAAGCTTTCTTT.

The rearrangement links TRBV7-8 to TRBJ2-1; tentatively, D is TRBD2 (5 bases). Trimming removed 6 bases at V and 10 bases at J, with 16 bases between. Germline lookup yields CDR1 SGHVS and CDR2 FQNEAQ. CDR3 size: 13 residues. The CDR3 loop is CASSSNLGREQFF. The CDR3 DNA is TGTGCCAGCAGTTCGAATCTGGGGAGAGAGCAGTTCTTC. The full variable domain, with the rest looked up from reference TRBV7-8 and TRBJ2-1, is GAGVSQSPRYKVAKRGQDVALRCDPISGHVSLFWYQQALGQGPEFLTYFQNEAQLDKSGLPSDRFFAERPEGSVSTLKIQRTQQEDSAVYLCASSSNLGREQFFGPGTRLTVL.

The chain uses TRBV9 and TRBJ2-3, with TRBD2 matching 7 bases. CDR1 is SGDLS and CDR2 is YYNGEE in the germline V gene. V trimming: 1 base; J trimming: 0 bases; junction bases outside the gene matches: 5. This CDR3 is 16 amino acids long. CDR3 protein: CASSVTSGTSTDTQYF. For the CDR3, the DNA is TGTGCCAGCAGCGTAACGAGCGGGACTAGCACAGATACGCAGTATTTT. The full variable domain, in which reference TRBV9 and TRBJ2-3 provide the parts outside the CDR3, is DSGVTQTPKHLITATGQRVTLRCSPRSGDLSVYWYQQSLDQGLQFLIQYYNGEERAKGNILERFSAQQFPDLHSELNLSSLELGDSALYFCASSVTSGTSTDTQYFGPGTRLTVL.

Here the CDR3 reads CASSSQGQRPTDTQYF. In DNA form, the CDR3 reads TGTGCCAGCAGCTCCCAGGGCCAAAGGCCCACAGATACGCAGTATTTT. The genes are TRBV13 and TRBJ2-3; maybe TRBD1 (5 bases). The CDR3 consists of 16 residues. V dropped 4 bases and J dropped 2 bases, with 16 bases sitting between them. CDR1 and CDR2 (germline): PRHDT, FYEKMQ (reference sequence).

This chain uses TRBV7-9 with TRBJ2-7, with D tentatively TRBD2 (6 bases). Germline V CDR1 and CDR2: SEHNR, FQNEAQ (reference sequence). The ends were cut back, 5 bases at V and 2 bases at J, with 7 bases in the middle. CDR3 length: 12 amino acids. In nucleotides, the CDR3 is TGTGCCAGCAGCCCGGGGGCCTACGAGCAGTACTTC. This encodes CASSPGAYEQYF.

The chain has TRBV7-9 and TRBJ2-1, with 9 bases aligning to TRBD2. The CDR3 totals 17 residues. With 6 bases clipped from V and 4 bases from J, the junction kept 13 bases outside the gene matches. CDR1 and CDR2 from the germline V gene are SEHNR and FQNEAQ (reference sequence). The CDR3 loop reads CASRGVSGLAGYNEQFF. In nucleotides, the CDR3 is TGTGCCAGCAGGGGCGTATCGGGGCTAGCGGGATACAATGAGCAGTTCTTC.

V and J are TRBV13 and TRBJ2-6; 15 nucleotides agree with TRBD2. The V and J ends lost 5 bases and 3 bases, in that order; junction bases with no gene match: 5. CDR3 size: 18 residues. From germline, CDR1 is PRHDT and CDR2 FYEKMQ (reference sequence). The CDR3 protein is CASSPPGLAGGGANVLTF. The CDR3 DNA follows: TGTGCCAGCAGCCCTCCGGGACTAGCGGGAGGTGGGGCCAACGTCCTGACTTTC. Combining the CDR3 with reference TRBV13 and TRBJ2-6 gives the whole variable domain AAGVIQSPRHLIKEKRETATLKCYPIPRHDTVYWYQQGPGQDPQFLISFYEKMQSDKGSIPDRFSAQQFSDYHSELNMSSLELGDSALYFCASSPPGLAGGGANVLTFGAGSRLTVL.